One sample yielded the 27 T cell receptor beta chains listed below, sequenced in a study of T cell clonality in common variable immunodeficiency. Data came from immunoSEQ multiplex PCR; TCRdb stores just in-frame clones and leaves some out. Recorded here are about 45,000 clones, with no singletons, and the ten leading clones hold 10%. Material for sequencing was peripheral blood mononuclear cells. Receptor source: a person aged 18 to 75 in good health.

In its sample, this clone was seen many times. The sequenced fragment ends 3 residues before the CDR3 boundary, so the rest is inferred from the germline J gene. The V and J genes are TRBV5-1 and TRBJ2-3; 9 nucleotides agree with TRBD2. This CDR3 region has 18 residues. Germline V CDR1 and CDR2: SGHRS, YFSETQ. Trimming took 0 bases from V and 4 from J; bases not matched to a gene: 12. CDR3 amino acids: CASSLEALAGGLADTQYF. The CDR3 DNA, read in part, is TGCGCCAGCAGCTTGGAAGCTTTGGCGGGAGGGCTGGCAGATACG.

In its sample, this clone was seen many times. Read sequence stops 3 residues before the CDR3 end, and the germline J gene provides the missing end. The rearrangement links TRBV18 to TRBJ1-1; D possibly corresponds to TRBD1 (5 bases). CDR3 length equals 14 residues. Germline V lookup: CDR1 KGHSH, CDR2 LQKENI. Trimming pared 3 bases from V and 3 bases from J, leaving 11 bases between. CDR3 region: CASSPRGLDTEAFF. Partial CDR3 DNA: TGTGCCAGCTCACCGAGGGGACTGGACACTGAA.

This clone was detected a few times. The read gets to within 3 residues of the CDR3 end, and the germline J gene fills in the rest. V gene TRBV2 combines with J gene TRBJ2-3; 14 bases map to TRBD2. CDR1 SNHLY and CDR2 FYNNEI come from the germline V gene. There are 16 residues in the CDR3. J gave up 2 bases and V 6 bases, and 4 bases lay outside the gene matches. The CDR3: CASRRLAGGNTDTQYF. CDR3 bases read: TGTGCCAGCAGGCGACTAGCGGGGGGGAACACAGATACG. Drawing the rest from reference TRBV2 and TRBJ2-3, the complete variable domain is EPEVTQTPSHQVTQMGQEVILRCVPISNHLYFYWYRQILGQKVEFLVSFYNNEISEKSEIFDDQFSVERPDGSNFTLKIRSTKLEDSAMYFCASRRLAGGNTDTQYFGPGTRLTVL.

In regard to this clone: The CDR3 end falls 3 residues outside the read, so it is completed with the germline J gene. J is TRBJ1-4 and V is TRBV2; 9 nucleotides align to TRBD1. Germline assignment: CDR1 SNHLY and CDR2 FYNNEI. V dropped 6 bases and J dropped 8; count of bases not matched to a gene: 10. The CDR3 consists of 15 residues. The DNA read from the CDR3 is TGTGCCAGCAGGGAGCACAGGGGGCTTGGGGAAAAA. It encodes CASREHRGLGEK. The complete CDR3 reads CASREHRGLGEKLFF.

This clone was found many times. The read ends 3 residues early relative to the CDR3; the germline J gene fills the gap. The gene calls are TRBV5-1 and TRBJ1-3; no clear D gene. Trimming pared 4 bases from V and 0 bases from J, leaving 11 bases between. Germline CDR1 SGHRS, CDR2 YFSETQ. There are 15 residues in the CDR3. The part of the CDR3 DNA that was read is TGCGCCAGCAGCCAATCACTGGTCTCTGGAAACACC. It is translated as CASSQSLVSGNT. The entire CDR3 reads CASSQSLVSGNTIYF. Based on the CDR3 plus reference TRBV5-1 and TRBJ1-3, the full variable domain is KAGVTQTPRYLIKTRGQQVTLSCSPISGHRSVSWYQQTPGQGLQFLFEYFSETQRNKGNFPGRFSGRQFSNSRSEMNVSTLELGDSALYLCASSQSLVSGNTIYFGEGSWLTVV.

The table lists this clone with many counts. This CDR3 is CASSLIRGGGGYTF. The sequenced part of the CDR3 DNA is TGTGCCAGCAGCTTAATACGAGGGGGTGGTGGC. J is TRBJ1-2 and V is TRBV7-3; TRBD1 is a possible D gene (6 bases). The read terminates 3 residues before the CDR3 end, so the remaining end is supplied by the germline J gene. Trimming removed 1 base from V and 7 bases from J, with 13 bases in between. The CDR3 is 14 amino acids. Germline CDR1 reads SGHTA; CDR2 reads FQGTGA.

This clone appeared many times. Read data end 3 residues before the CDR3 end; the end is taken from the germline J gene. The V call is TRBV7-9, the J call TRBJ1-1; 10 nucleotides line up with TRBD1. The CDR3 length is 15 residues. The germline CDR1 and CDR2 sequences are SEHNR and FQNEAQ (reference sequence). V lost 5 bases and J lost 4; bases outside the gene matches: 7. The CDR3 here is CASSKTGGGGTEAFF. Partial CDR3 DNA: TGTGCCAGCAGCAAGACAGGGGGCGGCGGCACTGAA. Full variable domain (missing parts from reference TRBV7-9 and TRBJ1-1): DTGVSQNPRHKITKRGQNVTFRCDPISEHNRLYWYRQTLGQGPEFLTYFQNEAQLEKSRLLSDRFSAERPKGSFSTLEIQRTEQGDSAMYLCASSKTGGGGTEAFFGQGTRLTVV.

Worth noting for this clone: The read gets to within 3 residues of the CDR3 end, and the germline J gene fills in the rest. V gene TRBV7-3 combines with J gene TRBJ2-3; 14 nucleotides align to TRBD2. CDR1 is SGHTA, CDR2 FQGTGA, per germline. This CDR3 is built from 16 residues. V dropped 5 bases and J dropped 6; count of bases not matched to a gene: 7. CDR3 DNA, as far as it was read: TGTGCCAGCAGCCTTGGACTAGCGGGGGGATTCGATACG. As protein: CASSLGLAGGFDT. The full CDR3 is CASSLGLAGGFDTQYF.

This clone was observed at least ten times. The sequence runs out 3 residues before the end of the CDR3; the remainder is reconstructed from the germline J gene. The rearrangement links TRBV7-2 to TRBJ1-2; tentative D call: TRBD1 (5 bases). Germline CDR1 SGHTA, CDR2 FQGNSA. This CDR3 comprises 12 residues. CDR3 amino acids: CASSYLTGGYTF. The DNA read from the CDR3 is TGTGCCAGCAGCTACCTTACAGGCGGC.

At least ten counts were recorded for this clone. CDR3 DNA, as far as it was read: TGTGCCAGCAGCGATCGGACAGGGGTAGAGACC. Amino acids: CASSDRTGVET. The whole CDR3 is CASSDRTGVETQYF. The V and J genes are TRBV9 and TRBJ2-5; the match to TRBD1 covers 9 bases. The CDR3 end falls 3 residues outside the read, so it is completed with the germline J gene. V lost 3 bases to trimming and J lost 4 bases; unmatched junction nucleotides: 4. There are 14 residues in the CDR3. Germline V CDR1 and CDR2: SGDLS, YYNGEE.

This clone was observed at least ten times. The part of the CDR3 DNA that was read is TGTGCCAGCAGCGTTGGACTAGCGGGTGAG. Its protein is CASSVGLAGE. The full CDR3 is CASSVGLAGEQFF. The chain is built from TRBV9 and TRBJ2-1; the match to TRBD2 covers 11 bases. The CDR3 goes on 3 residues after the read ends, and that part is filled in from the germline J gene. Per the germline V gene, CDR1 is SGDLS and CDR2 is YYNGEE. The V and J ends lost 2 bases and 9 bases, in that order; junction bases with no gene match: 1. This CDR3 contains 13 residues.

About this clone: Read data end 3 residues before the CDR3 end; the end is taken from the germline J gene. The V and J genes are TRBV5-6 and TRBJ2-7; D is perhaps TRBD2 (6 bases). Trimming stripped 7 bases from V and 2 bases from J, with 16 bases between. Per the germline V gene, CDR1 is SGHDT and CDR2 is YYEEEE. The CDR3 totals 14 residues. The chain's CDR3 is CASGWRGHPYEQYF. The DNA read from the CDR3 is TGTGCCAGCGGCTGGCGGGGCCACCCCTACGAG.

This clone was counted ten times or more. An end of the junction differs from the germline gene, which may be a read error. Read coverage stops 3 residues before the CDR3 terminus; the germline J gene supplies the remainder. This chain connects TRBV4-2 to TRBJ2-7, with D tentatively TRBD2 (5 bases). The CDR3 loop spans 16 amino acids. The germline gives CDR1 LGHNA, CDR2 YNFKEQ. CDR3 bases read: TGCGCCAGCAGCCGATCGGAATACGGGGACTCCTACGAG. This sequence encodes CASSRSEYGDSYE. The full CDR3 is CASSRSEYGDSYEQYF.

The sample holds many counts of this clone. An end of the junction does not agree with germline; a read error may underlie this. Coverage ceases 3 residues before the CDR3 finishes, and the germline J gene fills in the end. The V gene is TRBV4-2, the J gene TRBJ2-5; the D is unclear. CDR3 length: 15 residues. Germline-derived CDR1 and CDR2 are LGHNA and YNFKEQ. The DNA read from the CDR3 is TGCGCCAGCAGCTCAACACCGAGTACCCAAGAGACC. Amino acid sequence: CASSSTPSTQET. The whole CDR3 sequence is CASSSTPSTQETQYF.

This clone came up many times. The read is 3 residues too short to cover the CDR3 end, so that end is filled in from the germline J gene. This rearrangement joins TRBV5-1 to TRBJ2-4, with TRBD1 as a possible D gene (5 bases). The CDR3 totals 13 residues. V was clipped by 4 bases and J by 7 bases, with 12 bases between them. Germline CDR1 SGHRS, CDR2 YFSETQ. CDR3 DNA (partial): TGCGCCAGCAGCCCCTCAAAGGGGAACATT. This sequence encodes CASSPSKGNI. The full CDR3 reads CASSPSKGNIQYF. Combining the CDR3 with reference TRBV5-1 and TRBJ2-4 gives the whole variable domain KAGVTQTPRYLIKTRGQQVTLSCSPISGHRSVSWYQQTPGQGLQFLFEYFSETQRNKGNFPGRFSGRQFSNSRSEMNVSTLELGDSALYLCASSPSKGNIQYFGAGTRLSVL.

This clone was detected many times. The read gets to within 3 residues of the CDR3 end, and the germline J gene fills in the rest. The chain combines TRBV20-1 with TRBJ1-2; D may be TRBD1 (5 bases). The length of the CDR3 is 14 residues. Per the germline V gene, CDR1 is DFQATT and CDR2 is SNEGSKA (reference sequence). V lost 0 bases and J 6 bases, leaving 14 bases between the germline ends. This chain's CDR3 is CSAREAGRENGYTF. Partial CDR3 DNA: TGCAGTGCTAGAGAGGCAGGGAGAGAGAATGGC.

About this clone itself: The CDR3 end falls 3 residues outside the read, so it is completed with the germline J gene. The rearrangement joins TRBV11-1 to TRBJ1-1, with 7 bases lining up with TRBD1. The CDR3 extends over 13 amino acids. The germline CDR1 and CDR2 sequences are SGHAT and FQDESV (reference sequence). CDR3 residues: CASSFRDSQKAFF. The covered CDR3 bases are TGTGCCAGCAGCTTTAGGGACAGCCAAAAA.

This clone has a count of ten or more. The read ends 3 residues before the CDR3 terminus; that terminus is restored from the germline J gene. The V gene is TRBV19, the J gene TRBJ1-1, with D uncertain. The CDR3 has 14 amino acids. Trimming removed 6 bases at V and 4 bases at J, with 15 bases between. CDR1 and CDR2 from the germline V gene are LNHDA and SQIVND (reference sequence). Incomplete CDR3 DNA: TGTGCCAGTAGGGGAGGACCTCGGGGCACTGAA. Translated: CASRGGPRGTE. The entire CDR3 sequence reads CASRGGPRGTEAFF.

This clone was seen many times. The CDR3 end lies 3 residues beyond the end of the read and is filled in from the germline J gene. The V and J genes are TRBV9 and TRBJ2-7, with 9 bases identical to TRBD1. CDR3 length: 14 residues. Germline V gene lookup returns CDR1 SGDLS and CDR2 YYNGEE. V lost 4 bases and J lost 2; bases outside the gene matches: 4. CDR3 sequence reads: CASSIGQGPYEQYF. The sequenced CDR3 bases are TGTGCCAGCAGCATCGGACAGGGGCCCTACGAG.

This clone was recorded at least ten times. The CDR3 goes on 3 residues after the read ends, and that part is filled in from the germline J gene. The chain employs TRBV12-3 or TRBV12-4 and TRBJ2-7, with 10 bases that match TRBD1. Trimming removed 8 bases from V and 2 bases from J; junction bases left unmatched: 6. This CDR3 has 14 residues. CDR3 region: CASSSGTGAYEQYF. CDR3 bases read: TGTGCCAGCTCTTCCGGGACAGGGGCCTACGAG.

This clone has a count of ten or more. Read sequence stops 3 residues before the CDR3 end, and the germline J gene provides the missing end. V is TRBV14 and J is TRBJ2-5; the D gene is possibly TRBD2 (5 bases). This CDR3 has 15 residues. CDR1 and CDR2 (germline): SGHDN, FVKESK. V lost 3 bases to trimming and J lost 1 base, with 12 bases between them. Partial CDR3 DNA: TGTGCCAGCAGCCATTTCCGGGGAACCCAAGAGACC. Protein sequence: CASSHFRGTQET. The complete CDR3 sequence is CASSHFRGTQETQYF.

This clone was detected many times. The sequenced fragment ends 3 residues before the CDR3 boundary, so the rest is inferred from the germline J gene. The genes are TRBV19 and TRBJ1-1, with a tentative D call TRBD1 (6 bases). Germline lookup yields CDR1 LNHDA and CDR2 SQIVND (reference sequence). V was trimmed by 6 bases and J by 4 bases, leaving 18 bases between them. The CDR3 totals 15 residues. CDR3 amino acids: CASSLQGDLGTEAFF. The DNA read from the CDR3 is TGTGCCAGTAGCCTACAGGGTGATCTGGGCACTGAA. Combining the CDR3 with reference TRBV19 and TRBJ1-1 gives the whole variable domain DGGITQSPKYLFRKEGQNVTLSCEQNLNHDAMYWYRQDPGQGLRLIYYSQIVNDFQKGDIAEGYSVSREKKESFPLTVTSAQKNPTAFYLCASSLQGDLGTEAFFGQGTRLTVV.

This clone has ten or more counts. The read finishes 3 residues shy of the CDR3 end, and the germline J gene is used to complete it. The chain combines TRBV18 with TRBJ2-1; 8 nucleotides agree with TRBD1. Trimming cost V 0 bases and J 1 base; bases outside gene matches: 2. The CDR3 has 16 residues. Germline V gene sequence: CDR1 KGHSH, CDR2 LQKENI. The CDR3 sequence is CASSPPTGESYNEQFF. CDR3 bases read: TGTGCCAGCTCACCACCGACAGGGGAGTCCTACAATGAG.

This clone was picked up many times. The read ends 3 residues shy of where the CDR3 ends; the end is completed using the germline J gene. This chain connects TRBV2 to TRBJ1-1, with unresolved D. CDR1 is SNHLY and CDR2 is FYNNEI in the germline V gene. The CDR3 is 14 residues long. V lost 2 bases and J lost 1, with 8 bases in between. The CDR3 DNA, read in part, is TGTGCCAGCAGTGAATGGGCAGGGAACACTGAA. The encoded protein is CASSEWAGNTE. The CDR3 reads in full as CASSEWAGNTEAFF.

This clone was detected ten times or more. Sequencing ends 3 residues short of the CDR3 end; the germline J gene provides the rest. This chain uses TRBV19 with TRBJ2-6; 9 nucleotides match TRBD1. The germline gives CDR1 LNHDA, CDR2 SQIVND (reference sequence). CDR3 length equals 17 residues. The trim removed 3 bases at V and 0 bases at J, leaving 3 bases unmatched. The CDR3: CASSIRQGVSGANVLTF. CDR3 DNA, as far as it was read: TGTGCCAGTAGTATTCGACAGGGGGTCTCTGGGGCCAACGTC.

This clone appeared many times. The CDR3 is cut off 3 residues early in the read; its end comes from the germline J gene. V gene TRBV4-1 combines with J gene TRBJ2-3, with D unresolved. V lost 0 bases and J 4 bases, leaving 5 bases between the germline ends. Germline V gene sequence: CDR1 MGHRA, CDR2 YSYEKL. The CDR3 loop spans 13 amino acids. The CDR3 DNA, read in part, is TGCGCCAGCAGCCAAGATGGGCCAGATACG. This gives the protein CASSQDGPDT. The entire CDR3 reads CASSQDGPDTQYF.

In this sample, this clone turned up many times. The read falls 3 residues short of the CDR3 end, and the missing part is taken from the germline J gene. Other DNA sequences in this specimen translate into the identical CDR3. The J gene is TRBJ2-7, the V gene TRBV5-1; 13 nucleotides line up with TRBD2. Germline loops: CDR1 SGHRS, CDR2 YFSETQ. This CDR3 comprises 15 residues. V trimming: 0 bases; J trimming: 3 bases; junction bases outside the gene matches: 0. Here the CDR3 reads CASSLGTSGSYEQYF. CDR3 bases read: TGCGCCAGCAGCTTGGGGACTAGCGGGAGCTACGAG.